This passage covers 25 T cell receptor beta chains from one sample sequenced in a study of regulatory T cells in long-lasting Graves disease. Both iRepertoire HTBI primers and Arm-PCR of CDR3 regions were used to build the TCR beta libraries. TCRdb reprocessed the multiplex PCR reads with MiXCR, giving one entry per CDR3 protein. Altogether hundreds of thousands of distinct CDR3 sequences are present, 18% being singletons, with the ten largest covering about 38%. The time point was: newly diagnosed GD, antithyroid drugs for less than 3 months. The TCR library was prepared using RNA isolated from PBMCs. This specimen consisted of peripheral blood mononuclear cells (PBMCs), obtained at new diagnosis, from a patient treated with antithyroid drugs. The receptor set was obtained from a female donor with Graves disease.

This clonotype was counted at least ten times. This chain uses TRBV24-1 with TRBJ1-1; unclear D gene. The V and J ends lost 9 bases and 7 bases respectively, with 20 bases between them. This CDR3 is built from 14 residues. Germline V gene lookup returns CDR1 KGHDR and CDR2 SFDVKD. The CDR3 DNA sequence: TGTGCCACCTCAAGTTCTGTCGCCGTCGGTGAAGCTTTCTTT. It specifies CATSSSVAVGEAFF.

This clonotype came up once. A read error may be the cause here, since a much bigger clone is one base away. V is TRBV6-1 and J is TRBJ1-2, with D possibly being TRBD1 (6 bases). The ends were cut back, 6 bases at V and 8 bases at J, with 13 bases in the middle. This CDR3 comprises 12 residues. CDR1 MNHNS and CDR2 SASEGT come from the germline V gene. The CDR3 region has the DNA TGTGCCAGCAGGTTGGGGGGGGGCGGCTACACCTTC. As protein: CASRLGGGGYTF.

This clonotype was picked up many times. CDR3 bases: TGTGCCAGCAGCTCAGCCCGAGGACTAGCGGGGCCCACAGATACGCAGTATTTT. As protein: CASSSARGLAGPTDTQYF. The chain links TRBV7-9 to TRBJ2-3, with 12 bases fitting TRBD2. Germline-derived CDR1 and CDR2 are SEHNR and FQNEAQ (reference sequence). The V gene end was trimmed by 4 bases and the J gene end by 2 bases; junction bases not matched to a gene: 10. CDR3 length: 18 amino acids.

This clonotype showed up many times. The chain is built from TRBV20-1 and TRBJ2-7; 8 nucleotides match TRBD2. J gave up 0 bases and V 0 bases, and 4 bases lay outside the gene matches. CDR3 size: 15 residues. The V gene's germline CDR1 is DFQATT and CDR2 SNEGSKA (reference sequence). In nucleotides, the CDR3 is TGCAGTGCTAGAGATACGCGGGAGGTCTCCTACGAGCAGTACTTC. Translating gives CSARDTREVSYEQYF.

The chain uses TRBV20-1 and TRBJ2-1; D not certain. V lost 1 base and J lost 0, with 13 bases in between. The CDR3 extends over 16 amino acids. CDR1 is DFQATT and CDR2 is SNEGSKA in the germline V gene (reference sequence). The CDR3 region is CSARGRRKSSYNEQFF. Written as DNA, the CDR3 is TGCAGTGCTAGAGGTAGGAGAAAGAGCTCCTACAATGAGCAGTTCTTC.

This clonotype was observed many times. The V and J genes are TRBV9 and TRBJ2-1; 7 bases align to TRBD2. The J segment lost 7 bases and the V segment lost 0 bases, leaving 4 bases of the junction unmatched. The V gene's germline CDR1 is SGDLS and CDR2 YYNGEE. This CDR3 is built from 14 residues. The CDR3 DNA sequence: TGTGCCAGCAGCGTAGACTGGGGAGGGAATGAGCAGTTCTTC. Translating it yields CASSVDWGGNEQFF.

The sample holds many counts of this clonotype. CDR3 in DNA: TGTGCCATAGGGACAGGGAACCACGAGCAGTACTTC. This gives the protein CAIGTGNHEQYF. The chain couples TRBV10-3 to TRBJ2-7, with 9 bases identical to TRBD1. With 9 bases clipped from V and 5 bases from J, the junction kept 5 bases outside the gene matches. CDR3 size: 12 residues. Germline loops: CDR1 ENHRY, CDR2 SYGVKD.

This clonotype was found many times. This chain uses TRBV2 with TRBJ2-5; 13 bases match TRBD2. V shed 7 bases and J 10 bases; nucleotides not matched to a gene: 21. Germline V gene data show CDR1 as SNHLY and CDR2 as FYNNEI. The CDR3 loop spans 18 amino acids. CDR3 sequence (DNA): TGTGCCAGCATCCACCGTGGGACTAGCGGGATGGCCGCGGGGGACCAGTACTTC. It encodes CASIHRGTSGMAAGDQYF. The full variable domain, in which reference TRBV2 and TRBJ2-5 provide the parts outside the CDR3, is EPEVTQTPSHQVTQMGQEVILRCVPISNHLYFYWYRQILGQKVEFLVSFYNNEISEKSEIFDDQFSVERPDGSNFTLKIRSTKLEDSAMYFCASIHRGTSGMAAGDQYFGPGTRLLVL.

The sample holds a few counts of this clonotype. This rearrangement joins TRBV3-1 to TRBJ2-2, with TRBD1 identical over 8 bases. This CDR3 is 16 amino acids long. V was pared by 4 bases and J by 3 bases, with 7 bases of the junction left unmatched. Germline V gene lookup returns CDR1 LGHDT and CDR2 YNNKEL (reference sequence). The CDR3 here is CASSPRTGKDTGELFF. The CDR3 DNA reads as TGTGCCAGCAGCCCCCGGACAGGGAAGGACACCGGGGAGCTGTTTTTT.

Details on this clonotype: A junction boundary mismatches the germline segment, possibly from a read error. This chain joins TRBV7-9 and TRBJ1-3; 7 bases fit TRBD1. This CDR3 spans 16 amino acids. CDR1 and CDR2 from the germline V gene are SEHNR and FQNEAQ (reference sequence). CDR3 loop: CASSWDQDRAGNTIYF. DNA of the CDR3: TGTGCCAGCAGCTGGGATCAAGACAGGGCTGGGAACACCATATATTTT. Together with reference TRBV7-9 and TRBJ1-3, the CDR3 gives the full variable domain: DTGVSQNPRHKITKRGQNVTFRCDPISEHNRLYWYRQTLGQGPEFLTYFQNEAQLEKSRLLSDRFSAERPKGSFSTLEIQRTEQGDSAMYLCASSWDQDRAGNTIYFGEGSWLTVV.

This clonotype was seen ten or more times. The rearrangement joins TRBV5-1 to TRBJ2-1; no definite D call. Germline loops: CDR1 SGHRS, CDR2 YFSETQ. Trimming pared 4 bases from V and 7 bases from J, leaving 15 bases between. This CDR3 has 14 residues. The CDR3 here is CASSLSPVWNEQFF. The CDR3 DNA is TGCGCCAGCAGCCTGAGTCCTGTATGGAATGAGCAGTTCTTC.

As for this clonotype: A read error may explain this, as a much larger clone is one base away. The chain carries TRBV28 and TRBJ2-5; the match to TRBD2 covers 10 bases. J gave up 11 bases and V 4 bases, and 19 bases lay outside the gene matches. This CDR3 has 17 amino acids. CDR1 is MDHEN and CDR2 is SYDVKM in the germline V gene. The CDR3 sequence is CASSSYPSGSSHSEQYF. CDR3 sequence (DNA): TGTGCCAGCAGTTCCTATCCTAGCGGGAGTTCCCATAGTGAGCAGTACTTC.

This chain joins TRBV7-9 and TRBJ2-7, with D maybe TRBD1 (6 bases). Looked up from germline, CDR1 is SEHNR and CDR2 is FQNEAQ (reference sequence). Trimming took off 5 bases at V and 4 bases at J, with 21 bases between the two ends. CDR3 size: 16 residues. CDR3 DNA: TGTGCCAGCAGCCCTCCGGGGCAGGGGCATCCTTACGAGCAGTACTTC. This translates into CASSPPGQGHPYEQYF.

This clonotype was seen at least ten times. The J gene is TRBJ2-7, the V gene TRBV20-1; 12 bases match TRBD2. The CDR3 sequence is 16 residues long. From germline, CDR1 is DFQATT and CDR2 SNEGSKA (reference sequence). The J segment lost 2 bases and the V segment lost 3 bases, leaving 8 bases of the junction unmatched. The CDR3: CSARPSPSGRAYEQYF. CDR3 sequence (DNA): TGCAGTGCTAGGCCCTCGCCTAGCGGGAGGGCCTACGAGCAGTACTTC.

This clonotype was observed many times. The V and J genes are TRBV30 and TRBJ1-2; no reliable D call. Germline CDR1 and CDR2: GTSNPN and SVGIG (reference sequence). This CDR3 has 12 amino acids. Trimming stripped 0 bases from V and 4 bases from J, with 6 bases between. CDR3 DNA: TGTGCCTGGAGTGTACCCAGCTATGGCTACACCTTC. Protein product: CAWSVPSYGYTF.

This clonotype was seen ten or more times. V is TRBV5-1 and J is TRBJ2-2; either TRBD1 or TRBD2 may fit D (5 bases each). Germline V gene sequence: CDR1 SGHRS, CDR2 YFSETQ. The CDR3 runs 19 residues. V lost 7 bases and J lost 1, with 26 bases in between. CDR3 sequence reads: CASAARRLGGDLNTGELFF. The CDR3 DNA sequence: TGCGCCAGCGCGGCCCGCAGGTTAGGTGGGGACCTGAACACCGGGGAGCTGTTTTTT.

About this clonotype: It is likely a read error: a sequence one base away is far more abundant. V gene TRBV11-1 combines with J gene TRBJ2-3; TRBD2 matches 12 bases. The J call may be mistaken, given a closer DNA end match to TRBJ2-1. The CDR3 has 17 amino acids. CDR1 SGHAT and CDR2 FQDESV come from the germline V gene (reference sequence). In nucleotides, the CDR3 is TGTGCCAGCAGCTTGACTAGCGGGAGAACGGCAATTGGTGAGCAGTTCTTC. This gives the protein CASSLTSGRTAIGEQFF.

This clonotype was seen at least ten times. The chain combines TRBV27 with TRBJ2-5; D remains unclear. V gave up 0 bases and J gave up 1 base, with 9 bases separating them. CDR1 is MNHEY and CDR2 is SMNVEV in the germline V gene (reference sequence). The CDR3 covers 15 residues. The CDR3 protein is CASSLSRQIQETQYF. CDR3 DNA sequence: TGTGCCAGCAGTTTATCGCGCCAGATCCAAGAGACCCAGTACTTC.

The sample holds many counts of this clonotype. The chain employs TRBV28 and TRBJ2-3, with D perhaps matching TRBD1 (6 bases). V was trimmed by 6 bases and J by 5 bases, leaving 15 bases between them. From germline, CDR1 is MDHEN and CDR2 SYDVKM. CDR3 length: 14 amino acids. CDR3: CASRSVLGGDTQYF. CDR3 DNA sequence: TGTGCCAGCAGGTCCGTTTTAGGGGGAGATACGCAGTATTTT.

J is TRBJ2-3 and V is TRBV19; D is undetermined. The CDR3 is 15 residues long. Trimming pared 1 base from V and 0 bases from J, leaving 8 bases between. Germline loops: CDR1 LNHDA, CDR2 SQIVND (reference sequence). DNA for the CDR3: TGTGCCAGTAGTATAGCGGCGAGAAGCACAGATACGCAGTATTTT. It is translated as CASSIAARSTDTQYF.

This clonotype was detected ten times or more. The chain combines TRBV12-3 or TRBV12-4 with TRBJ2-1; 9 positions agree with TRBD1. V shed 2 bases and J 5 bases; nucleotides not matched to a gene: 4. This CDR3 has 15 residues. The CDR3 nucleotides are TGTGCCAGCAGTTTAACCGGGACAGGGAACAATGAGCAGTTCTTC. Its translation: CASSLTGTGNNEQFF.

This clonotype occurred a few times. The CDR3 bases are TGCAGTGCTACCGGAGAAATAGCGGAGGCCTACAATGAGCAGTTCTTC. This codes for CSATGEIAEAYNEQFF. V and J are TRBV20-1 and TRBJ2-1; D is possibly TRBD2 (6 bases). Germline CDR1 DFQATT, CDR2 SNEGSKA (reference sequence). The CDR3 contains 16 residues. V lost 4 bases and J lost 2, with 18 bases in between.

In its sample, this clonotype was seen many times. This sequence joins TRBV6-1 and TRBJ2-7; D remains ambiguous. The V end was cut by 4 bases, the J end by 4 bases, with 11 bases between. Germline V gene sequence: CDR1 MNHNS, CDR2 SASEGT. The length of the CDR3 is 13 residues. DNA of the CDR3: TGTGCCAGCAGTGCTTTTCTGGATTACGAGCAGTACTTC. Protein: CASSAFLDYEQYF.

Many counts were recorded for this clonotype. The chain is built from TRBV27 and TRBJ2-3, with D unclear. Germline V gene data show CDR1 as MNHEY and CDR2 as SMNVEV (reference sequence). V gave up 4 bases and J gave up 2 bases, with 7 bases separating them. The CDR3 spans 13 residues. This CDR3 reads CASSSWDTDTQYF. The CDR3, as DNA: TGTGCCAGCAGTTCCTGGGACACAGATACGCAGTATTTT.

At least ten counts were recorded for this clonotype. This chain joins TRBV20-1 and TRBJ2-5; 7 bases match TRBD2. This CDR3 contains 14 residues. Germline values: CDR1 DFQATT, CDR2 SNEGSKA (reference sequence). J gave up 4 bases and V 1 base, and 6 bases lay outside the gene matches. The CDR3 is CSARAGGLGETQYF. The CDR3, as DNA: TGCAGTGCTAGAGCGGGGGGTTTGGGAGAGACCCAGTACTTC.